The 24 T cell receptor beta chains reported below all come from one sample, sequenced in a study of Ad26.COV2.S vaccination and SARS-CoV-2 variants. Treatment in this sample: 15 to 20 received Ad26.COV2.S at low or high dose, single or two shots; about five received placebo; per-sample allocation not given. Collection of samples fell on day 63 after the first vaccine or placebo injection. The table came from immunoSEQ multiplex PCR; TCRdb's copy has only in-frame clones and leaves some out. Here the sample spans approximately 350,000 clones, 83% being singletons. Sequences were derived from peripheral blood, sampled in a trial of Ad26.COV2.S vaccine versus placebo. The receptors shown here come from a person between 18 and 60 years old who received the Ad26.COV2.S COVID-19 vaccine or a placebo.

The chain links TRBV4-1 to TRBJ1-2, with a weak D call TRBD1 (6 bases). Trimming removed 0 bases from V and 6 bases from J, with 14 bases in between. CDR3 size: 15 residues. Per the germline V gene, CDR1 is MGHRA and CDR2 is YSYEKL. CDR3 in amino acids: CASSQDRGALDGYTF. CDR3 DNA sequence: TGCGCCAGCAGCCAAGATCGGGGGGCCCTGGATGGCTACACCTTC.

The genes are TRBV5-1 and TRBJ2-5, with 7 positions matching TRBD2. This CDR3 is 16 amino acids long. Germline-derived CDR1 and CDR2 are SGHRS and YFSETQ. V shed 0 bases and J 2 bases; nucleotides not matched to a gene: 7. This chain's CDR3 is CASSLGSSGEQETQYF. The CDR3 DNA reads TGCGCCAGCAGCTTGGGATCCAGCGGGGAGCAAGAGACCCAGTACTTC.

V usage is TRBV27 and J usage is TRBJ1-1; no definite D call. There are 13 residues in the CDR3. The germline CDR1 and CDR2 sequences are MNHEY and SMNVEV (reference sequence). V lost 7 bases and J 0 bases, leaving 9 bases between the germline ends. The CDR3 protein is CASKRNMNTEAFF. For the CDR3, the DNA is TGTGCCAGCAAAAGAAATATGAACACTGAAGCTTTCTTT.

This chain links TRBV10-2 with TRBJ1-6; D uncertain. V lost 10 bases, J lost 9 bases, and 16 bases lay in between. Germline V gives CDR1 WSHSY, CDR2 SAAADI. The CDR3 is 13 residues long. The CDR3 loop reads CAIKRDGISPLHF. The CDR3 bases are TGCGCCATCAAACGTGACGGAATTTCACCCCTCCACTTT.

V gene TRBV4-2 combines with J gene TRBJ2-3; the match to TRBD2 covers 8 bases. The CDR3 runs to 16 residues. The J segment lost 8 bases and the V segment lost 0 bases, leaving 10 bases of the junction unmatched. Germline V CDR1 and CDR2: LGHNA, YNFKEQ. The CDR3 sequence: CASSQDADGGVFTQYF. DNA for the CDR3: TGTGCCAGCAGCCAAGATGCGGACGGGGGGGTTTTTACGCAGTATTTT.

The chain couples TRBV3-1 (or the pseudogene TRBV3-2) to TRBJ2-3; D not resolved. The CDR3 contains 15 residues. Trimming pared 1 base from V and 7 bases from J, leaving 15 bases between. From germline, CDR1 is LGHDT and CDR2 YNNKEL (reference sequence). For the CDR3, the DNA is TGTGCCAGCAGCCAAGGGACCAGCCCTGAAAATACGCAGTATTTT. As protein: CASSQGTSPENTQYF.

This clone was observed a handful of times. The chain links TRBV3-1 (or the pseudogene TRBV3-2) to TRBJ2-7; TRBD2 matches at 8 bases. After removal of 8 bases from V and 3 bases from J, the junction contained 6 bases not matched to a gene. The CDR3 extends over 13 amino acids. Germline CDR1 LGHDT, CDR2 YNNKEL (reference sequence). The CDR3 bases are TGTGCCAGCCAGAGCGGGGGCGGCTACGAGCAGTACTTC. This gives the protein CASQSGGGYEQYF.

The J gene is TRBJ2-5, the V gene TRBV15; 10 nucleotides agree with TRBD2. From germline, CDR1 is LNHNV and CDR2 YYDKDF (reference sequence). Unmatched junction bases numbered 8, after V lost 1 base and J lost 0 bases. The CDR3 length is 18 residues. The CDR3 sequence is CATSRVLGAGGYQETQYF. CDR3 bases: TGTGCCACCAGCAGAGTATTGGGAGCGGGAGGGTACCAAGAGACCCAGTACTTC.

The chain uses TRBV5-1 and TRBJ1-1; 7 nucleotides agree with TRBD1. Germline assignment: CDR1 SGHRS and CDR2 YFSETQ. There are 14 residues in the CDR3. The J segment lost 2 bases and the V segment lost 4 bases, leaving 5 bases of the junction unmatched. Written as DNA, the CDR3 is TGCGCCAGCAGCCCCAGGGGGGTTAACACTGAAGCTTTCTTT. Amino acid sequence: CASSPRGVNTEAFF.

The rearrangement joins TRBV18 to TRBJ1-1; 8 positions agree with TRBD1. The CDR3 totals 14 residues. CDR1 and CDR2 (germline): KGHSH, LQKENI. The ends lost 5 bases at V and 6 bases at J; junction bases unmatched: 8. CDR3 nucleotides: TGTGCCAGCTCAGACAGGGGTGGGAGGCCTGAAGCTTTCTTT. Translated: CASSDRGGRPEAFF.

The chain is built from TRBV19 and TRBJ1-1, with TRBD1 as a possible D gene (6 bases). The CDR3 has 15 amino acids. CDR1 is LNHDA and CDR2 is SQIVND in the germline V gene (reference sequence). V lost 5 bases and J lost 5, with 18 bases in between. The CDR3 sequence: CASSPEGRGSTEAFF. As DNA, the CDR3 is TGTGCCAGTAGTCCTGAGGGCAGGGGATCAACTGAAGCTTTCTTT.

The rearrangement uses TRBV7-9 and TRBJ1-2; D is perhaps TRBD1 (6 bases). V lost 3 bases, J lost 7 bases, and 15 bases lay in between. Germline V lookup: CDR1 SEHNR, CDR2 FQNEAQ (reference sequence). The CDR3 is made up of 14 amino acids. The CDR3 DNA follows: TGTGCCAGCAGCTTGGACAGCGGCACTGCTGGCTACACCTTC. This sequence encodes CASSLDSGTAGYTF.

V is TRBV30 and J is TRBJ1-1; D not resolved. The CDR3 covers 11 residues. The V and J ends lost 3 bases and 5 bases respectively, with 7 bases between them. Germline assignment: CDR1 GTSNPN and CDR2 SVGIG (reference sequence). Here the CDR3 DNA reads TGTGCCTGGAGAGATCTGACTGAAGCTTTCTTT. It codes for CAWRDLTEAFF.

This clone was detected a few times. This chain uses TRBV5-1 with TRBJ2-3; D is ambiguous. The CDR3 consists of 13 residues. Trimming cost V 2 bases and J 0 bases, with 4 bases left between them. Looked up from germline, CDR1 is SGHRS and CDR2 is YFSETQ. The CDR3 here is CASSFSSTDTQYF. The CDR3 DNA reads TGCGCCAGCAGCTTCTCTAGCACAGATACGCAGTATTTT.

V and J are TRBV14 and TRBJ1-1; no reliable D call. The CDR3 loop spans 14 amino acids. Trimming shortened V by 4 bases and J by 1 base, and 10 bases separated the two germline ends. Germline CDR1 reads SGHDN; CDR2 reads FVKESK. CDR3 amino acids: CASSLRTGNTEAFF. The CDR3 DNA is TGTGCCAGCAGCCTTAGGACGGGGAACACTGAAGCTTTCTTT.

The chain combines TRBV11-1 with TRBJ1-1; perhaps TRBD1 as D (6 bases). Per the germline V gene, CDR1 is SGHAT and CDR2 is FQDESV (reference sequence). The ends were cut back, 3 bases at V and 7 bases at J, with 9 bases in the middle. The CDR3 covers 12 residues. The CDR3 protein is CASSFGQIEAFF. The DNA for the CDR3 is TGTGCCAGCAGCTTCGGACAGATTGAAGCTTTCTTT.

The chain has TRBV15 and TRBJ1-2; D is unclear. V lost 11 bases and J 4 bases, leaving 8 bases between the germline ends. Germline CDR1 is LNHNV and CDR2 is YYDKDF (reference sequence). The CDR3 spans 10 residues. As DNA, the CDR3 is TGTGCCCCCGACGTCTATGGCTACACCTTC. It specifies CAPDVYGYTF.

This chain connects TRBV6-2 or TRBV6-3 to TRBJ2-3; D may be TRBD2 (6 bases). Germline loops: CDR1 MNHEY, CDR2 SVGEGT. The V end was cut by 4 bases, the J end by 3 bases, with 11 bases between. CDR3 size: 14 residues. The CDR3 DNA sequence: TGTGCCAGCAGTTCCAACCTAGCGACAGATACGCAGTATTTT. Amino acids: CASSSNLATDTQYF.

This clone has a single count. The J gene is TRBJ2-1, the V gene TRBV29-1; D perhaps matches TRBD1 (8 bases). CDR1 SQVTM and CDR2 ANQGSEA come from the germline V gene. This CDR3 is 12 amino acids long. Trimming pared 7 bases from V and 15 bases from J, leaving 22 bases between. DNA for the CDR3: TGCAGCGCCGGGACGGGGGGCCAGGGGGCGTTCTTC. It yields the protein CSAGTGGQGAFF.

The table lists this clone with a few counts. The chain couples TRBV30 to TRBJ1-1, with TRBD1 matching 9 bases. Per the germline V gene, CDR1 is GTSNPN and CDR2 is SVGIG (reference sequence). Trimming took 2 bases from V and 3 from J; bases not matched to a gene: 7. CDR3 length: 15 amino acids. The chain's CDR3 is CAWSPPGTGYTEAFF. In DNA form, the CDR3 reads TGTGCCTGGAGTCCTCCCGGGACAGGGTACACTGAAGCTTTCTTT.

The chain is built from TRBV19 and TRBJ2-1; D is ambiguous. V was trimmed by 3 bases and J by 7 bases, leaving 7 bases between them. The germline V gene encodes CDR1 LNHDA and CDR2 SQIVND (reference sequence). This CDR3 has 12 amino acids. CDR3 in amino acids: CASSIVENEQFF. As DNA, the CDR3 is TGTGCCAGTAGTATCGTTGAGAATGAGCAGTTCTTC.

This clone was recorded once. The V call is TRBV5-4, the J call TRBJ2-3; no clear D. This CDR3 has 14 residues. Germline CDR1 and CDR2: SGHNT and YYREEE (reference sequence). V was cut by 0 bases and J by 2 bases, with 7 bases left in between. The CDR3 region is CASSLDSYTDTQYF. In DNA form, the CDR3 reads TGTGCCAGCAGCTTGGACAGTTACACAGATACGCAGTATTTT.

The V gene is TRBV11-2, the J gene TRBJ2-1, with 7 bases lining up with TRBD2. V lost 5 bases to trimming and J lost 5 bases; unmatched junction nucleotides: 15. Germline V gene lookup returns CDR1 SGHAT and CDR2 FQNNGV. The CDR3 spans 17 residues. The CDR3 DNA follows: TGTGCCAGCAGCCCCCGTCGTGGCGGGAGATTGGACAATGAGCAGTTCTTC. It is translated as CASSPRRGGRLDNEQFF.

The chain links TRBV13 to TRBJ1-2; D is possibly TRBD1 (5 bases). Germline V lookup: CDR1 PRHDT, CDR2 FYEKMQ (reference sequence). Trimming stripped 7 bases from V and 4 bases from J, with 19 bases between. This CDR3 is 15 amino acids long. This CDR3 is CASTPYGVGAYGYTF. Written as DNA, the CDR3 is TGTGCCAGCACCCCGTATGGGGTTGGGGCCTATGGCTACACCTTC.